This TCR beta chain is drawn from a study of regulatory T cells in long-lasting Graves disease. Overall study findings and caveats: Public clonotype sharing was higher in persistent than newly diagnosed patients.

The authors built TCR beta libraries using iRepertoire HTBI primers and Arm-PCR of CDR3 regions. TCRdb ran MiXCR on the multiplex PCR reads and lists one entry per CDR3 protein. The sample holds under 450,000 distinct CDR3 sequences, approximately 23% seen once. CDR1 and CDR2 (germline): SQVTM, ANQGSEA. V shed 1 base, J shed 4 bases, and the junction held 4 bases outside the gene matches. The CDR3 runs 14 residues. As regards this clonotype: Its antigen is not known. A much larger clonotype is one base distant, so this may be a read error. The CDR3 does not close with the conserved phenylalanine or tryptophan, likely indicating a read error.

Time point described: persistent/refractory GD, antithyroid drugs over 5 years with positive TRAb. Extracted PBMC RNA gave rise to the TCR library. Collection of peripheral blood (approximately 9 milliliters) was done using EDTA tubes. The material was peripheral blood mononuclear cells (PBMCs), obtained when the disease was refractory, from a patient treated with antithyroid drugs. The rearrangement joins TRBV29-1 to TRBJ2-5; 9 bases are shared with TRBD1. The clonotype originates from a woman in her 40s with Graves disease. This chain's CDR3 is CSVEGDRVAETQYS. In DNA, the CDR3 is TGCAGCGTTGAAGGGGACAGGGTGGCAGAGACCCAGTACTCC.